Listed below are T cell receptor beta chains from one sample, sequenced in a study of blood T cell repertoires in COVID-19. TCRdb's table, derived via immunoSEQ multiplex PCR, lists solely in-frame clones and lacks some. The repertoire holds over 150,000 clones, with about 86% as singletons. The sample was peripheral blood. The receptors stem from a man between 50 and 59 years old with active or convalescent COVID-19. CDR3s include the opening cysteine and the closing phenylalanine or tryptophan. The order of the fields is clone size, D gene, V gene, J gene, CDR3 DNA, CDR3 protein. The D gene is left open where the match is weak. Clone size is stated in some rows and not others, as once, few, many or a class when expanded.

.	TRBD1	TRBV6-5	TRBJ1-5	TGTGCCAGCAGGCGGACAGGGACAAGCAATCAGCCCCAGCATTTT	CASRRTGTSNQPQHF
.	TRBD1	TRBV19	TRBJ1-3	TGTGCCAGTAGTACCGGGACAGGATTTTCTGGAAACACCATATATTTT	CASSTGTGFSGNTIYF
.	.	TRBV20-1	TRBJ1-1	TGCAGTGCTAGTCCCGTGAACACTGAAGCTTTCTTT	CSASPVNTEAFF
.	TRBD2	TRBV27	TRBJ2-1	TGTGCCAGCAGTTCATCGACTAGCGGGAGGCTTAGCTCCTACAATGAGCAGTTCTTC	CASSSSTSGRLSSYNEQFF
.	.	TRBV29-1	TRBJ2-7	TGCAGCGGTGGGACAAACTACGAGCAGTACTTC	CSGGTNYEQYF
.	TRBD1	TRBV9	TRBJ2-5	TGTGCCAGCAGCGTAGGACAGGGCGGGGAGACCCAGTACTTC	CASSVGQGGETQYF
.	.	TRBV27	TRBJ1-2	TGTGCCAGCAGCCTTGACGGACAGTTGAGGGGCTACACCTTC	CASSLDGQLRGYTF
.	TRBD1	TRBV2	TRBJ2-3	TGTGCCAGCAGTCTAGGGACAGTCCTCACAGATACGCAGTATTTT	CASSLGTVLTDTQYF
few	TRBD1	TRBV6-2/TRBV6-3	TRBJ1-5	TGTGCCAGCAGTTCGGCACGGACAGGGAGGAGCAATCAGCCCCAGCATTTT	CASSSARTGRSNQPQHF
.	TRBD1	TRBV27	TRBJ1-6	TGTGCCAGCAGTTTATCGTGGGACAGGGAGCGATCACCCCTCCACTTT	CASSLSWDRERSPLHF
.	.	TRBV28	TRBJ2-3	TGTGCCAGCAGTCCCGAAGGGGGCACAGATACGCAGTATTTT	CASSPEGGTDTQYF
.	TRBD2	TRBV9	TRBJ2-3	TGTGCCAGCAGCGTAGCTACTCTAAGCGGGAGTGGGGATACGCAGTATTTT	CASSVATLSGSGDTQYF
few	.	TRBV5-8	TRBJ1-2	TGTGCCAGCAGCTTGGGACAGAACTATGGCTACACCTTC	CASSLGQNYGYTF
.	TRBD2	TRBV4-2	TRBJ2-5	TGTGCCAGCAGCCAAGAACCAGCGGGGGGTGCGGAGACCCAGTACTTC	CASSQEPAGGAETQYF
.	.	TRBV4-3	TRBJ2-2	TGCGCCAGCAGCCAAGGCGGTTTAGCGAGATCCACAACCCCGAACACCGGGGAGCTGTTTTTT	CASSQGGLARSTTPNTGELFF
few	TRBD2	TRBV6-2/TRBV6-3	TRBJ2-1	TGTGCCAGCAGTCTATTCGGGGGGGCCCCATCTGAAGGGCAGTTCTTC	CASSLFGGAPSEGQFF
.	.	TRBV3-1/TRBV3-2	TRBJ2-7	TGTGCCAGCAGCGCACCGACAGACGAGCAGTACTTC	CASSAPTDEQYF
.	.	TRBV19	TRBJ2-7	TGTGCCAGTAGTTCTACTCCCTCCTACGAGCAGTACTTC	CASSSTPSYEQYF
.	.	TRBV7-2	TRBJ2-2	TGTGCCAGCAGCCTACGTCTGAACACCGGGGAGCTGTTTTTT	CASSLRLNTGELFF
.	.	TRBV4-1	TRBJ1-1	TGCGCCAGCAGCCAGACTCCGACAGTGAACACTGAAGCTTTCTTT	CASSQTPTVNTEAFF
once	.	TRBV2	TRBJ2-7	TGTGCCAGCAGTGTTGGGGGGTACGAGCAGTACTTC	CASSVGGYEQYF
.	TRBD2	TRBV6-5	TRBJ2-1	TGTGCCAGCAGTTACTCGCGGTTTAGCGGGAGTCATGAGCAGTTCTTC	CASSYSRFSGSHEQFF
.	TRBD2	TRBV15	TRBJ2-3	TGTGCCACCAGCAGAGACCTAGCGGGGGCTCCAACAGATACGCAGTATTTT	CATSRDLAGAPTDTQYF
.	TRBD2	TRBV14	TRBJ2-2	TGTGCCAGCAGCCACGGAGTAGCGGGGTACGCGAGGGAGCTGTTTTTT	CASSHGVAGYARELFF
.	.	TRBV18	TRBJ1-3	TGTGCCAGCTCACAGGGGTCTGGAAACACCATATATTTT	CASSQGSGNTIYF
once	TRBD2	TRBV4-2	TRBJ2-5	TGTGCCAGCAGCCAAGGCGGGGTAGCGGGGTTCCAAGAGACCCAGTACTTC	CASSQGGVAGFQETQYF
.	.	TRBV5-4	TRBJ2-2	TGTGCCAGCAGCTTGGACAGCGGAGTCACCGGGGAGCTGTTTTTT	CASSLDSGVTGELFF
.	.	TRBV20-1	TRBJ1-5	TGCAGTGCTAGTTCAGGATGGAATAGCAATCAGCCCCAGCATTTT	CSASSGWNSNQPQHF
.	.	TRBV6-5	TRBJ1-1	TGTGCCAGCAGTTACCGGGGGGCGCGAGGAAAGACTGAAGCTTTCTTT	CASSYRGARGKTEAFF
.	.	TRBV15	TRBJ2-5	TGTGCCACCAGCAGAGAAGGGCGGGGGCTGACCCAGTACTTC	CATSREGRGLTQYF
.	TRBD2	TRBV4-1	TRBJ2-3	TGCGCCAGCAGCCAAGGGAGGGCTAGCGGGGGGGCAGATACGCAGTATTTT	CASSQGRASGGADTQYF
.	TRBD1	TRBV6-6	TRBJ1-5	TGTGCCAGCAGTTCCTCGGGACAGAATCAGCCCCAGCATTTT	CASSSSGQNQPQHF
.	TRBD2	TRBV5-4	TRBJ2-3	TGTGCCAGCAGCTTACCGACGGGCGGGGGGACAGATACGCAGTATTTT	CASSLPTGGGTDTQYF
few	TRBD1	TRBV4-2	TRBJ2-7	TGTGCCAGCAGCCAGGGGACAGGGTACGAGCAGTACTTC	CASSQGTGYEQYF